The TCR beta chain under discussion was sequenced for a study of cytomegalovirus exposure and HLA in healthy donors. Turning to the study itself: Of the donors genotyped, approximately 400 in all, around 76% fell in the Caucasian-associated ancestry cluster. Whole-study findings and limits: For presence/absence analyses, sequencing depth was assumed to be roughly uniform across donors. One variant, a missense change in DCLRE1C, was linked in a later analysis to TCR beta V- and J-gene trimming. After further analysis at a later stage, 15,000 to 20,000 TCR beta sequences were associated with HLA alleles at 0.05 false discovery rate.

Use of 60 Vbeta and 13 Jbeta primers characterized the PCR. Clones were sequenced by immunoSEQ multiplex PCR, and TCRdb holds only the in-frame ones, with some missing. In the table there are 150,000 to 200,000 clones, more than 75% of which are singletons. As to this clone: The target antigen is unknown.

Per germline, CDR1 MNHNY and CDR2 SVGAGI (reference sequence). Trimming took 10 bases from V and 5 from J, leaving 18 bases between them. The CDR3 has 13 amino acids. The sample consisted of PBMCs. The source is a woman aged 45-65 years in good health and CMV-seropositive. The gene calls are TRBV6-6 and TRBJ2-7; D is possibly TRBD1 (5 bases). This CDR3 is CAIKTDISDEQYF. In DNA form, the CDR3 reads TGTGCCATCAAAACGGACATATCCGACGAGCAGTACTTC.